These 3 T cell receptor beta chains originate from one sample sequenced in a study of beta chain features in type 1 diabetes. Study-wide points: Shorter TCRB CDR3s, moderately but significantly so, marked every one of the four CD4+ subsets in Type 1 diabetes patients.

These receptors have no identified antigens. Since all of the isolated RNA was reverse transcribed, expressed TCRB transcripts were what got sequenced. Method: immunoSEQ multiplex PCR; TCRdb's copy keeps in-frame clones and lacks some. Of 300,000 or so clones listed, roughly 9% were seen once; the top ten hold 1%. The specimen was central memory CD4+ T cells from blood. The receptors were sampled from a man younger than 40 with type 1 diabetes.

This clone was seen a handful of times. CDR3 coding DNA: TGTGCCAGCAGCTTTACGTTTAAGGACAACTTAGCCAAAAACATTCAGTACTTC. It specifies CASSFTFKDNLAKNIQYF. V gene TRBV11-2 combines with J gene TRBJ2-4, with a tentative D call TRBD1 (5 bases). The germline V and J ends were trimmed by 3 bases and 0 bases, with 18 bases remaining between them. The V gene's germline CDR1 is SGHAT and CDR2 FQNNGV. The CDR3 consists of 18 residues. The variable domain in full, with the rest retrieved from reference TRBV11-2 and TRBJ2-4, is EAGVAQSPRYKIIEKRQSVAFWCNPISGHATLYWYQQILGQGPKLLIQFQNNGVVDDSQLPKDRFSAERLKGVDSTLKIQPAKLEDSAVYLCASSFTFKDNLAKNIQYFGAGTRLSVL.

This clone has more than one count but fewer than ten. The chain has TRBV7-9 and TRBJ2-3, with 11 nucleotides matching TRBD2. The CDR3 is 18 residues long. Germline CDR1 and CDR2: SEHNR and FQNEAQ (reference sequence). J lost 2 bases, V lost 3 bases, and 10 bases had no gene match. CDR3 sequence (DNA): TGTGCCAGCAGCTTGTTAACAGGTAGCGGGGGGGCCACAGATACGCAGTATTTT. Its protein is CASSLLTGSGGATDTQYF. Full variable domain (outside the CDR3, taken from reference TRBV7-9 and TRBJ2-3): DTGVSQNPRHKITKRGQNVTFRCDPISEHNRLYWYRQTLGQGPEFLTYFQNEAQLEKSRLLSDRFSAERPKGSFSTLEIQRTEQGDSAMYLCASSLLTGSGGATDTQYFGPGTRLTVL.

This chain joins TRBV7-2 and TRBJ1-4, with TRBD1 as a possible D gene (5 bases). This CDR3 contains 16 residues. The ends were cut back, 5 bases at V and 8 bases at J, with 21 bases in the middle. Germline values: CDR1 SGHTA, CDR2 FQGNSA. The CDR3 DNA is TGTGCCAGCAGCCTGGCCGGACAACGGGGTAGCGAAAAACTGTTTTTT. Protein product: CASSLAGQRGSEKLFF.